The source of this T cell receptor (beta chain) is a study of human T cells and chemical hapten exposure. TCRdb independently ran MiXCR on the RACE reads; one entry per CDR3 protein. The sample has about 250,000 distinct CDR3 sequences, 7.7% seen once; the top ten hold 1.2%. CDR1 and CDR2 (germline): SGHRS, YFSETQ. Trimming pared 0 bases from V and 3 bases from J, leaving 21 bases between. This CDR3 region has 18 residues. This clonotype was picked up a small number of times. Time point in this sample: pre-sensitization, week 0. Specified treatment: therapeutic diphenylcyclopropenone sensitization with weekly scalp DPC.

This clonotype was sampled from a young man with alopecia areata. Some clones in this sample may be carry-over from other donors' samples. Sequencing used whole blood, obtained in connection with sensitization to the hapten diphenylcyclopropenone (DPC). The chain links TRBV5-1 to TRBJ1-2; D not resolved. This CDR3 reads CASSLVSDTSTFDYGYTF. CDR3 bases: TGCGCCAGCAGCTTGGTTTCTGACACTTCCACCTTTGACTATGGCTACACCTTC.